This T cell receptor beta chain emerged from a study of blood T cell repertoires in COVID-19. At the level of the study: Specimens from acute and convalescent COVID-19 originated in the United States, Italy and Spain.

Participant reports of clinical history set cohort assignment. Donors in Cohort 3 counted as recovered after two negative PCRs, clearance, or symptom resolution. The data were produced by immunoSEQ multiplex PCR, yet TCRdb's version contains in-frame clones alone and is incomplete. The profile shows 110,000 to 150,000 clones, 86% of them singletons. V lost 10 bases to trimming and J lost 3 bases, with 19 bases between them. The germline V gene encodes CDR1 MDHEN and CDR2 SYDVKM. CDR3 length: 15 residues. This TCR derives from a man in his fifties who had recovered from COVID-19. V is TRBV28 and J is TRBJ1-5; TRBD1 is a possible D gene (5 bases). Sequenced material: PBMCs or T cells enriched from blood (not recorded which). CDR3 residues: CATEPGHGVNQPQHF. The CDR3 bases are TGTGCCACTGAACCAGGGCACGGCGTCAATCAGCCCCAGCATTTT.